Below, 12 T cell receptor beta chains from the same sample are listed, as sequenced in a study of OX40 agonist ivuxolimab in advanced cancers. This table comes from immunoSEQ multiplex PCR, and its TCRdb copy is limited to in-frame clones, with some not included. The sample holds some 50,000 clones, around 88% seen once. The sequencing here drew on CD4+ or CD8+ T cells sorted from blood, taken in a trial of the OX40 agonist ivuxolimab. The source is an adult with an advanced solid tumor such as melanoma, head and neck, liver or kidney cancer.

V usage is TRBV5-6 and J usage is TRBJ2-5, with 7 bases matching TRBD2. The CDR3 totals 16 residues. V trimming: 6 bases; J trimming: 1 base; junction bases outside the gene matches: 12. CDR1 and CDR2 from the germline V gene are SGHDT and YYEEEE. The CDR3 DNA reads TGTGCCAGCAACCCATCTAGCGGCACCTTCCAAGAGACCCAGTACTTC. It codes for CASNPSSGTFQETQYF.

The chain uses TRBV9 and TRBJ2-1; no clear D. The germline V and J ends were trimmed by 4 bases and 8 bases, with 13 bases remaining between them. Per germline, CDR1 SGDLS and CDR2 YYNGEE. The CDR3 length is 13 residues. The CDR3: CASSFSGGDEQFF. DNA of the CDR3: TGTGCCAGCAGCTTCTCTGGCGGCGATGAGCAGTTCTTC. The complete variable domain, with remaining parts taken from reference TRBV9 and TRBJ2-1, reads DSGVTQTPKHLITATGQRVTLRCSPRSGDLSVYWYQQSLDQGLQFLIQYYNGEERAKGNILERFSAQQFPDLHSELNLSSLELGDSALYFCASSFSGGDEQFFGPGTRLTVL.

The V call is TRBV11-3, the J call TRBJ2-7, with TRBD2 matching 11 bases. V gave up 6 bases and J gave up 4 bases; unmatched junction bases: 5. The germline gives CDR1 SGHNT, CDR2 YENEEA. The CDR3 is 14 amino acids. This chain's CDR3 is CASSSGGDHYEQYF. The CDR3 bases are TGTGCCAGCAGTAGCGGGGGGGATCATTACGAGCAGTACTTC. The full variable domain, completed using reference TRBV11-3 and TRBJ2-7, is EAGVVQSPRYKIIEKKQPVAFWCNPISGHNTLYWYLQNLGQGPELLIRYENEEAVDDSQLPKDRFSAERLKGVDSTLKIQPAELGDSAVYLCASSSGGDHYEQYFGPGTRLTVT.

The rearrangement joins TRBV27 to TRBJ1-1; no reliable D call. Germline CDR1 MNHEY, CDR2 SMNVEV (reference sequence). V was clipped by 5 bases and J by 7 bases, with 11 bases between them. The CDR3 runs 12 residues. The CDR3 DNA follows: TGTGCCAGCAGTCCCGCGGGCCATGAAGCTTTCTTT. The encoded protein is CASSPAGHEAFF.

The chain couples TRBV6-5 to TRBJ1-2; D ambiguous. In germline, CDR1 is MNHEY, CDR2 SVGAGI. The CDR3 runs to 11 residues. V was shortened by 5 bases and J by 1 base, with 2 bases between the two germline ends. The CDR3 bases are TGTGCCAGCAGTGTTAACTATGGCTACACCTTC. As protein: CASSVNYGYTF.

The V and J genes are TRBV27 and TRBJ1-2; D gene ambiguous. This CDR3 is 15 amino acids long. V lost 5 bases and J 5 bases, leaving 18 bases between the germline ends. Germline V gives CDR1 MNHEY, CDR2 SMNVEV (reference sequence). CDR3 in DNA: TGTGCCAGCAGTCCCCCAGGCACTGGACTTTATGGCTACACCTTC. This codes for CASSPPGTGLYGYTF.

This rearrangement joins TRBV5-1 to TRBJ1-5; TRBD1 might be the D (5 bases). Trimming shortened V by 3 bases and J by 0 bases, and 10 bases separated the two germline ends. The CDR3 runs to 15 residues. CDR1 and CDR2 from the germline V gene are SGHRS and YFSETQ. The CDR3 protein is CASSSGTDSNQPQHF. The CDR3 nucleotides are TGCGCCAGCAGCTCCGGGACGGATAGCAATCAGCCCCAGCATTTT.

The V gene is TRBV4-1, the J gene TRBJ2-3, with a weak D call TRBD2 (7 bases). With 7 bases removed from V and 5 bases from J, the gap between germline ends came to 19 bases. The CDR3 is made up of 15 amino acids. Germline loops: CDR1 MGHRA, CDR2 YSYEKL. CDR3 amino acids: CASNLGGGSQDTQYF. The CDR3 DNA is TGCGCCAGCAACCTAGGGGGGGGGAGCCAAGATACGCAGTATTTT.

This clone was seen only once. Other DNA sequences within the sample encode an identical CDR3. The chain is built from TRBV5-1 and TRBJ1-5; D is unclear. The CDR3 is 15 amino acids. V lost 0 bases, J lost 0 bases, and 7 bases lay in between. CDR1 SGHRS and CDR2 YFSETQ come from the germline V gene. CDR3 amino acids: CASSLEGNSNQPQHF. CDR3 in DNA: TGCGCCAGCAGCTTGGAAGGGAATAGCAATCAGCCCCAGCATTTT.

This chain joins TRBV7-6 and TRBJ2-1; possible D gene TRBD1, 5 bases. Germline V lookup: CDR1 SGHVS, CDR2 FNYEAQ. Trimming stripped 1 base from V and 0 bases from J, with 16 bases between. The CDR3 is 18 residues long. DNA for the CDR3: TGTGCCAGCAGCTTAGAGGTGGGGCTACAGAGCTCCTACAATGAGCAGTTCTTC. Translating it yields CASSLEVGLQSSYNEQFF. Full variable domain (outside the CDR3, taken from reference TRBV7-6 and TRBJ2-1): GAGVSQSPRYKVTKRGQDVALRCDPISGHVSLYWYRQALGQGPEFLTYFNYEAQQDKSGLPNDRFSAERPEGSISTLTIQRTEQRDSAMYRCASSLEVGLQSSYNEQFFGPGTRLTVL.

The chain combines TRBV27 with TRBJ2-7; 8 bases line up with TRBD1. J lost 7 bases, V lost 3 bases, and 8 bases had no gene match. This CDR3 comprises 14 residues. CDR1 is MNHEY, CDR2 SMNVEV, per germline (reference sequence). Written as DNA, the CDR3 is TGTGCCAGCAGTTTGGGGACAGGTGTGAGGGAGCAGTACTTC. This gives the protein CASSLGTGVREQYF.

This chain uses TRBV4-2 with TRBJ2-1; D not certain. Germline V gives CDR1 LGHNA, CDR2 YNFKEQ. This CDR3 is built from 18 residues. Trimming stripped 1 base from V and 0 bases from J, with 16 bases between. CDR3 sequence (DNA): TGTGCCAGCAGCCAAGTAGTAGCTGGCCATAGCTCCTACAATGAGCAGTTCTTC. Protein sequence: CASSQVVAGHSSYNEQFF.